This T cell receptor (beta chain) is from a study of OX40 agonist ivuxolimab in advanced cancers. A note on the overall study: Ivuxolimab was a fully human IgG2 agonistic monoclonal antibody targeting the costimulatory receptor OX40 (CD134). Intravenous ivuxolimab was administered to patients every 2 weeks at six dose levels: 0.01, 0.1, 0.3, 1.5, 3 and 10 mg/kg. Of the approximately 54 dose-escalation patients, hepatocellular carcinoma was present in 19, melanoma in around 15, renal cell carcinoma in 9 and head and neck cancer in 9. The dose-escalation cohort was roughly 80% male with a mean age of about 54 years, ranging from about 23 to 85. Patients were allowed to have had prior anti-PD-1, anti-PD-L1 or anti-CTLA-4 therapy, and around 41% of the dose-escalation patients had previously received checkpoint inhibitors. Partial responses were achieved by three dose-escalation patients, of whom one had hepatocellular carcinoma and two had cutaneous melanoma. The purpose of peripheral TCRbeta sequencing was to test whether ivuxolimab changed TCR sequence diversity and led to clonal T-cell expansion. The paper describes the monotherapy dose-escalation part (N of about 55 patients) of the phase I trial of ivuxolimab.

As to this clone: Its binding antigen is unknown. There are no base qualities to consult, and no much larger clone falls within one base.

To sequence the TCRbeta CDR3 region, genomic DNA was isolated from the sorted cells. The immunoSEQ Assay was used to sequence the TCRbeta CDR3 regions. TCRdb provides this immuneACCESS table in a form limited to in-frame rearrangements. Some clones are lacking; in checked studies, under half of them reflect an unresolved V gene, and why the rest are absent is not known. Within this sample are some 35,000 clones, with around three quarters of them counted one time only. Jointly, the top ten make up around an eighth of the sample. What the work shows at the level of the full study, not this receptor alone: On average, CD8+ T cells showed more expanded clones than CD4+ T cells after ivuxolimab. The antigen specificity of the clonally expanded peripheral T cells was not determined. Partial responders in the 0.1-3.0 mg/kg groups had among the lowest normalized peripheral clonal expansion, especially among CD8+ T cells. Low levels of normalized T-cell clonal expansion were also seen in some nonresponding patients. At doses from 0.1 to 3.0 mg/kg, clonal expansion was seen in both CD4+ and CD8+ blood T cells between baseline and week 6.

A distance of 17 bases separates the germline ends of V and J, which lose 6 bases and 6 bases respectively. The CDR3 holds 14 amino acids from the cysteine to the phenylalanine. CDR3 DNA is the only sequence kept; it has 42 bases, read in frame from the first base. For CDR1 and CDR2, the germline V gene lists MDHEN and SYDVKM. Patients with autoimmune disease history or receiving systemic immunosuppression were excluded from the trial. Peripheral blood for TCR sequencing was drawn from every dose cohort at baseline, at cycle 4 day 1 and at cycle 7 day 1. Samples were obtained from an open-label, multicenter, first-in-human phase I dose-escalation trial of ivuxolimab. Adults with locally advanced or metastatic melanoma, renal cell carcinoma, hepatocellular carcinoma or head and neck squamous cell carcinoma were enrolled in the trial. CD4+ and CD8+ T cells were sorted separately from peripheral blood before TCR sequencing.

The sample consisted of CD4+ or CD8+ T cells sorted from blood, taken in a trial of the OX40 agonist ivuxolimab. This TCR was sampled from an adult with an advanced solid tumor such as melanoma, head and neck, liver or kidney cancer. The rearranged segments are TRBV28 and TRBJ1-1; a tentative D call is TRBD1 (5 bases match). The nucleotide sequence reads TGTGCCAGCAGCTTGCGGGGGGTTCCCGCTGAAGCTTTCTTT. It encodes CASSLRGVPAEAFF.